A selection of T cell receptor beta chains follows, all from one sample in a study of blood T cell repertoires in COVID-19. Libraries were prepared by immunoSEQ multiplex PCR; TCRdb keeps only in-frame clonotypes and omits some of them. The sample yields about 84,000 clones, 83% seen once. The sequencing sample was made of peripheral blood. Source of these receptors: a woman of 80 years or more with acute or convalescent COVID-19. Both conserved end residues are part of each CDR3. D genes are given only for firm matches. Expanded clones are given a class, and other clones once, few, many or no size at all.

V gene,clone size,D gene,J gene,CDR3 length,CDR3 DNA,CDR3 protein
TRBV29-1,few,TRBD1,TRBJ2-7,15,TGCAGCGTAAAACTCCCGGGACAGGGAACGGGCGAGCAGTACTTC,CSVKLPGQGTGEQYF
TRBV2,-,-,TRBJ1-1,13,TGTGCCAGCAGACTCCAGGGATATACTGAAGCTTTCTTT,CASRLQGYTEAFF
TRBV4-1,-,-,TRBJ2-2,19,TGCGCCAGCAGCCCCCGGGGTCGCGGGATAGTGGCGGGCACCGGGGAGCTGTTTTTT,CASSPRGRGIVAGTGELFF
TRBV28,once,-,TRBJ2-1,15,TGTGCCAGCAGCCCTGGTGGCCTTTCCTACAATGAGCAGTTCTTC,CASSPGGLSYNEQFF
TRBV4-3,-,-,TRBJ2-7,16,TGCGCCAGCAGCCAAGTCTGGGGGGGGGCTTTTTACGAGCAGTACTTC,CASSQVWGGAFYEQYF
TRBV19,-,TRBD2,TRBJ2-7,16,TGTGCCAGTAGCCCCACTAGCGGGAGTATGTCCTACGAGCAGTACTTC,CASSPTSGSMSYEQYF
TRBV3-1/TRBV3-2,-,-,TRBJ2-7,13,TGTGCCAGCAGCCCCTCGGTCTCCTACGAGCAGTACTTC,CASSPSVSYEQYF
TRBV5-1,-,TRBD1,TRBJ2-2,14,TGCGCCAGCAGCGGGACAGGGTTGGCCGGGGAGCTGTTTTTT,CASSGTGLAGELFF
TRBV6-4,-,-,TRBJ2-3,13,TGTGCCAGCACGTCCGAGGAGGGGGATACGCAGTATTTT,CASTSEEGDTQYF
TRBV24-1,-,TRBD1,TRBJ1-1,14,TGTGCCACCAGTGACCCGACAGGGTCTGGCGCGGCTTTCTTT,CATSDPTGSGAAFF
TRBV6-2/TRBV6-3,-,-,TRBJ2-7,19,TGTGCCAGCAGTTACTCAACCGATTGGACGCGGGAATTAACCTACGAGCAGTACTTC,CASSYSTDWTRELTYEQYF
TRBV30,-,-,TRBJ1-3,16,TGTGCCTGGAGTGTACTTGACACGCGCTCTGGAAACACCATATATTTT,CAWSVLDTRSGNTIYF
TRBV11-2,few,TRBD1,TRBJ2-7,15,TGTGCCAGCAGCTTTTCGACAGGGATGGTCTACGAGCAGTACTTC,CASSFSTGMVYEQYF
TRBV5-1,few,TRBD1,TRBJ2-5,15,TGCGCCAGCAGCCGCGGACAGGGGGGGTACGAGACCCAGTACTTC,CASSRGQGGYETQYF
TRBV20-1,once,-,TRBJ2-3,11,TGCAGTGCCCCCCCGTCAGATACGCAGTATTTT,CSAPPSDTQYF
TRBV6-5,-,TRBD2,TRBJ2-7,16,TGTGCCAGCAGTTACGGGGGACTAGCGGGGATCTACGAGCAGTACTTC,CASSYGGLAGIYEQYF
TRBV6-5,-,TRBD1,TRBJ2-7,15,TGTGCCAGCGAGGCCTCTAAGGGGGCGATATACGAGCAGTACTTC,CASEASKGAIYEQYF
TRBV6-1,-,TRBD1,TRBJ2-3,14,TGTGCCAGCAGTGAGACAGGGATCACAGATACGCAGTATTTT,CASSETGITDTQYF
TRBV9,-,-,TRBJ2-3,15,TGTGCCAGCAGCGTTACTTCCTTACCGGGGGAGCAGCTGGATTTT,CASSVTSLPGEQLDF
TRBV29-1,-,TRBD1,TRBJ2-7,13,TGCAGCGCCGCTGCGGACAGGGACCACGAGCAGTACTTC,CSAAADRDHEQYF
TRBV19,-,TRBD1,TRBJ1-6,11,TGTGTCCGGGACAGGGCCTCACCCCTCCACTTT,CVRDRASPLHF
TRBV7-8,-,TRBD2,TRBJ2-1,15,TGTGCCAGCAGCCGACTGTGGACTAGCCACAATGAGCAGTTCTTC,CASSRLWTSHNEQFF
TRBV21-1,-,-,TRBJ2-5,14,TGTGCCAGCAGCAACGGACAGGGGTGGGAGACCCAGTACTTC,CASSNGQGWETQYF
TRBV7-8,-,TRBD2,TRBJ2-2,18,TGTGCCAGCAGCGAAACTCTGAATGTAGCGGGAGCATCCGGGGAGCTGTTTTTT,CASSETLNVAGASGELFF
TRBV19,-,TRBD2,TRBJ2-5,16,TGTGCCAGTAGTCCTAGGACTAGCGGGAGGGTAGAGACCCAGTACTTC,CASSPRTSGRVETQYF
TRBV12-1,-,-,TRBJ2-5,20,TGTGCCAGCAGCTTTGCGCCGGGACTAGCGGGAGTCAACGAGAGGGGGACCCAGTACTTC,CASSFAPGLAGVNERGTQYF
TRBV6-5,-,TRBD1,TRBJ2-5,13,TGTGCCAGCAGGGGACAGTACCAAGAGACCCAGTACTTC,CASRGQYQETQYF
TRBV18,-,TRBD2,TRBJ2-1,13,TGTGCCAGCTCATCTAGCGGGGACAATGAGCAGTTCTTC,CASSSSGDNEQFF
TRBV4-2,-,-,TRBJ2-5,17,TGTGCCAGCAGCCAAGTATCAGCGGGCAGGGGAGGGGAGACCCAGTACTTC,CASSQVSAGRGGETQYF
TRBV5-1,-,TRBD1,TRBJ1-1,14,TGCGCCAGCAGCGAACAGGGGGGGAACACTGAAGCTTTCTTT,CASSEQGGNTEAFF
TRBV7-2,-,-,TRBJ2-5,13,TGTGCCAGCAGCTTAGACAGGGAAGAGACCCAGTACTTC,CASSLDREETQYF
TRBV28,-,TRBD1,TRBJ1-2,15,TGTGCCAGCAGATACGACACCGGGACAGGGTATGGCTACACCTTC,CASRYDTGTGYGYTF
TRBV7-2,-,-,TRBJ2-1,12,TGTGCCAGCAGCTTATTAGGAGGTGAGCAGTTCTTC,CASSLLGGEQFF
TRBV11-2,-,TRBD2,TRBJ2-3,17,TGTGCCAGCAGCCCAAGACTAGCCCCCACTGCCACAGATACGCAGTATTTT,CASSPRLAPTATDTQYF
TRBV11-2,once,-,TRBJ2-5,14,TGTGCCAGCAGCTTGGGGCAGATGCAAGAGACCCAGTACTTC,CASSLGQMQETQYF
TRBV20-1,-,-,TRBJ2-7,13,TGCAGTGCTAGTGTTGGCGGGAACTACGAGCAGTACTTC,CSASVGGNYEQYF
TRBV28,-,-,TRBJ1-5,12,TGTGCCACCGGGACTCCCAATCAGCCCCAGCATTTT,CATGTPNQPQHF
TRBV6-1,-,-,TRBJ1-1,15,TGTGCCAGCAGTGAAGCGTCCAACACAGGCCCTGAAGCTTTCTTT,CASSEASNTGPEAFF
TRBV3-1/TRBV3-2,-,-,TRBJ2-5,12,TGTGCCAGCAGCCAAGTAAAAGAGACCCAGTACTTC,CASSQVKETQYF
TRBV5-4,-,-,TRBJ1-2,15,TGTGCCAGCAGCTTGGTAGCACAGGGAGACTATGGCTACACCTTC,CASSLVAQGDYGYTF
TRBV18,-,TRBD1,TRBJ2-4,16,TGTGCCAGCTCACCACCGACAGGGGGAGGCAAAAACATTCAGTACTTC,CASSPPTGGGKNIQYF
TRBV28,few,TRBD2,TRBJ2-3,15,TGTGCCAGCAAATTGGGAGGGCAGAGCACAGATACGCAGTATTTT,CASKLGGQSTDTQYF
TRBV4-2,-,TRBD2,TRBJ2-1,20,TGTGCCAGCAGCCTAGACGCTAGCGGGAGGTTCGAGAGCTCCTACAATGAGCAGTTCTTC,CASSLDASGRFESSYNEQFF
TRBV9,-,TRBD1,TRBJ2-1,15,TGTGCCAGCAGCGTAGATGGACAGGCGTACAATGAGCAGTTCTTC,CASSVDGQAYNEQFF
TRBV6-5,-,TRBD1,TRBJ1-1,14,TGTGCCAGCAGTCACAGGGGTCCGGTAACTGAAGCTTTCTTT,CASSHRGPVTEAFF
TRBV25-1,-,TRBD2,TRBJ2-3,17,TGTGCCAGCAGTGAAACAATTAGCGGGAGAGTCCCAGATACGCAGTATTTT,CASSETISGRVPDTQYF
TRBV7-9,-,-,TRBJ1-4,16,TGTGCCAGCAGCTTACTCGGGAGCCGCTATAATGAAAAACTGTTTTTT,CASSLLGSRYNEKLFF
TRBV6-5,-,TRBD2,TRBJ2-1,15,TGTGCCAGCAGTTGGACTAGCGGGGTCTACAATGAGCAGTTCTTC,CASSWTSGVYNEQFF
TRBV19,-,-,TRBJ1-1,12,TGTGCCAGTAGTATGCGACGGGAGTACGCTTTCTTT,CASSMRREYAFF
TRBV7-3,-,-,TRBJ2-3,13,TGTGCCAGCAGCTTACCAGGGACAGATACGCAGTATTTT,CASSLPGTDTQYF
TRBV6-2/TRBV6-3,-,-,TRBJ2-3,13,TGTGCCAGCAGTTACTCGGAGCCAGATACGCAGTATTTT,CASSYSEPDTQYF
TRBV20-1,-,-,TRBJ1-2,11,TGCAGTGCTAGAGAGAGAGGTGGCTACACCTTC,CSARERGGYTF
TRBV11-3,-,-,TRBJ2-5,13,TGTGCCAGCAGCTTCGGGTATCAAGAGACCCAGTACTTC,CASSFGYQETQYF